The 21 T cell receptor beta chains below were found in one sample sequenced in a study of human thymus T cells. Profiled with immunoSEQ multiplex PCR; TCRdb holds only in-frame clones, not every one. The sample lists 35,000 to 55,000 clones, roughly 94% occurring once. Sequenced material: blood. The receptors derive from a boy less than two years old with a congenital heart defect but otherwise immunologically healthy.

The chain combines TRBV19 with TRBJ2-3; 10 nucleotides line up with TRBD2. The germline CDR1 and CDR2 sequences are LNHDA and SQIVND (reference sequence). V lost 7 bases, J lost 4 bases, and 5 bases stayed unmatched. This CDR3 has 14 amino acids. The CDR3 region is CASTQRGGADTQYF. CDR3 DNA sequence: TGTGCCAGTACCCAGCGGGGGGGGGCAGATACGCAGTATTTT. The full variable domain, completed using reference TRBV19 and TRBJ2-3, is DGGITQSPKYLFRKEGQNVTLSCEQNLNHDAMYWYRQDPGQGLRLIYYSQIVNDFQKGDIAEGYSVSREKKESFPLTVTSAQKNPTAFYLCASTQRGGADTQYFGPGTRLTVL.

The chain links TRBV6-1 to TRBJ2-5; D call uncertain. Germline V lookup: CDR1 MNHNS, CDR2 SASEGT. V lost 4 bases to trimming and J lost 5 bases, with 8 bases between them. There are 12 residues in the CDR3. The CDR3 spells CASSVGRETQYF. Here the CDR3 DNA reads TGTGCCAGCAGTGTAGGTCGCGAGACCCAGTACTTC.

This chain joins TRBV5-1 and TRBJ2-2, with D possibly TRBD1 on 6 matching bases. This CDR3 is built from 14 residues. Trimming shortened V by 4 bases and J by 1 base, and 8 bases separated the two germline ends. The V gene's germline CDR1 is SGHRS and CDR2 YFSETQ. The CDR3 DNA sequence: TGCGCCAGCAGCAAGGGACAGAACACCGGGGAGCTGTTTTTT. Translating it yields CASSKGQNTGELFF.

This rearrangement joins TRBV27 to TRBJ2-3; 8 nucleotides align to TRBD1. V lost 3 bases, J lost 6 bases, and 5 bases stayed unmatched. Germline V CDR1 and CDR2: MNHEY, SMNVEV (reference sequence). The CDR3 consists of 14 residues. The CDR3 DNA reads TGTGCCAGCAGTTTCCCCGGGACAGGCGATACGCAGTATTTT. This sequence encodes CASSFPGTGDTQYF.

The V and J genes are TRBV27 and TRBJ1-1; possibly TRBD1 for D (5 bases). Trimming left V 0 bases short and J 5 bases short, with 10 bases between. The CDR3 extends over 14 amino acids. Germline CDR1 is MNHEY and CDR2 is SMNVEV (reference sequence). For the CDR3, the DNA is TGTGCCAGCAGTTTATCATGGGGCGTGACTGAAGCTTTCTTT. This codes for CASSLSWGVTEAFF.

The chain recombines TRBV5-4 with TRBJ1-6; 11 positions match TRBD1. V shed 3 bases and J 9 bases; nucleotides not matched to a gene: 5. The CDR3 length is 15 residues. Germline loops: CDR1 SGHNT, CDR2 YYREEE (reference sequence). The CDR3 DNA reads TGTGCCAGCAGCTACACCGGGACAGGGGGTTCACCCCTCCACTTT. Translated: CASSYTGTGGSPLHF.

The chain uses TRBV4-1 and TRBJ1-5, with TRBD1 matching 9 bases. In germline, CDR1 is MGHRA, CDR2 YSYEKL. V lost 4 bases and J lost 5; bases outside the gene matches: 3. The CDR3 totals 14 residues. The CDR3 bases are TGCGCCAGCAGCCCCAACAGGGGGCATCAGCCCCAGCATTTT. It encodes CASSPNRGHQPQHF.

V and J are TRBV19 and TRBJ1-3; no firm D call. Germline V gives CDR1 LNHDA, CDR2 SQIVND (reference sequence). V lost 3 bases, J lost 4 bases, and 10 bases lay in between. The length of the CDR3 is 14 residues. CDR3 protein: CASSIWGVGNTIYF. The CDR3 DNA reads TGTGCCAGTAGTATTTGGGGAGTCGGAAACACCATATATTTT.

The V and J genes are TRBV5-1 and TRBJ2-7, with 9 positions matching TRBD2. The CDR3 is made up of 15 amino acids. V gave up 2 bases and J gave up 0 bases; unmatched junction bases: 3. Germline CDR1 and CDR2: SGHRS and YFSETQ. Written as DNA, the CDR3 is TGCGCCAGCAGCTTAGCGGGGGGCCTCTCCTACGAGCAGTACTTC. This gives the protein CASSLAGGLSYEQYF.

This clone appeared once. This chain uses TRBV27 with TRBJ2-5; tentative D call: TRBD2 (8 bases). Per germline, CDR1 MNHEY and CDR2 SMNVEV (reference sequence). The CDR3 spans 14 residues. V lost 7 bases to trimming and J lost 4 bases, with 16 bases between them. CDR3 bases: TGTGCCAGCAAGAAGGGGGCGGGGGGAGAGACCCAGTACTTC. This codes for CASKKGAGGETQYF.

The chain combines TRBV28 with TRBJ2-3; D perhaps matches TRBD1 (6 bases). The CDR3 extends over 15 amino acids. Trimming cost V 7 bases and J 3 bases, with 17 bases left between them. CDR1 is MDHEN, CDR2 SYDVKM, per germline. CDR3 DNA sequence: TGTGCCAGCACCCCCTCTGGCAGGGGAACAGATACGCAGTATTTT. It specifies CASTPSGRGTDTQYF.

The CDR3 spells CASSFDYQETQYF. CDR3 sequence (DNA): TGTGCCAGCAGTTTTGACTACCAAGAGACCCAGTACTTC. The chain recombines TRBV27 with TRBJ2-5; D gene ambiguous. V lost 3 bases and J lost 0, with 5 bases in between. This CDR3 comprises 13 residues. Germline CDR1 and CDR2: MNHEY and SMNVEV (reference sequence).

The chain's CDR3 is CASSVVASGGLNEQFF. CDR3 nucleotides: TGTGCCAGCAGCGTAGTGGCTAGCGGGGGCCTCAATGAGCAGTTCTTC. The rearrangement links TRBV9 to TRBJ2-1, with 10 positions matching TRBD2. Losses at the gene ends were 0 bases for V and 6 bases for J; bases not matched to a gene: 6. CDR3 length: 16 amino acids. Germline V CDR1 and CDR2: SGDLS, YYNGEE.

The V gene is TRBV4-3, the J gene TRBJ2-1; D might be TRBD2 (5 bases). Germline V CDR1 and CDR2: LGHNA, YSLEER. CDR3 length: 16 residues. V was shortened by 0 bases and J by 2 bases, with 11 bases between the two germline ends. The CDR3, as DNA: TGCGCCAGCAGCCAAGATCGGCTAGCTGCCTACAATGAGCAGTTCTTC. It encodes CASSQDRLAAYNEQFF.

The rearrangement uses TRBV7-9 and TRBJ1-2, with TRBD1 matching 9 bases. The V gene end was trimmed by 4 bases and the J gene end by 3 bases; junction bases not matched to a gene: 6. Germline V gene data show CDR1 as SEHNR and CDR2 as FQNEAQ (reference sequence). The CDR3 consists of 15 residues. The CDR3 region is CASSWTGVGDYGYTF. CDR3 nucleotides: TGTGCCAGCAGCTGGACAGGGGTTGGGGACTATGGCTACACCTTC.

The chain recombines TRBV6-5 with TRBJ1-5; 8 nucleotides agree with TRBD1. Trimming took 6 bases from V and 6 from J; bases not matched to a gene: 4. The CDR3 runs 13 residues. CDR1 is MNHEY and CDR2 is SVGAGI in the germline V gene. The DNA for the CDR3 is TGTGCCAGCAGCTTCGGACAGGGTCAGCCCCAGCATTTT. Protein: CASSFGQGQPQHF.

The rearrangement uses TRBV5-1 and TRBJ2-1, with a tentative D call TRBD2 (6 bases). The germline CDR1 and CDR2 sequences are SGHRS and YFSETQ. The germline V and J ends were trimmed by 0 bases and 2 bases, with 12 bases remaining between them. The CDR3 extends over 16 amino acids. CDR3 coding DNA: TGCGCCAGCAGCTTGGTTTGGCTAGCGACCTACAATGAGCAGTTCTTC. Translating it yields CASSLVWLATYNEQFF.

The chain couples TRBV6-1 to TRBJ2-7, with 7 bases matching TRBD1. Germline trimming cut 6 bases from V and 3 bases from J; bases unmatched to any gene: 8. The CDR3 runs 14 residues. CDR1 is MNHNS, CDR2 SASEGT, per germline. This CDR3 is CASSKEGAFYEQYF. The CDR3 coding sequence is TGTGCCAGCAGCAAAGAGGGGGCCTTCTACGAGCAGTACTTC.

The chain carries TRBV5-1 and TRBJ2-3, with TRBD1 as a possible D gene (6 bases). Germline values: CDR1 SGHRS, CDR2 YFSETQ. V was shortened by 0 bases and J by 0 bases, with 8 bases between the two germline ends. CDR3 size: 15 residues. Here the CDR3 DNA reads TGCGCCAGCAGCTTGGCACAGGGCAGCACAGATACGCAGTATTTT. It is translated as CASSLAQGSTDTQYF.

The chain has TRBV5-6 and TRBJ2-3; tentatively, D is TRBD1 (6 bases). The CDR3 runs to 14 residues. V was shortened by 6 bases and J by 1 base, with 12 bases between the two germline ends. Germline CDR1 and CDR2: SGHDT and YYEEEE. The CDR3 sequence is CASMITGRTDTQYF. The CDR3 region has the DNA TGTGCCAGCATGATTACAGGGCGCACAGATACGCAGTATTTT.

The genes are TRBV29-1 and TRBJ1-1; no clear D gene. Per germline, CDR1 SQVTM and CDR2 ANQGSEA. The V gene lost 7 bases and the J gene lost 0 bases, with 6 bases spanning the gap. CDR3 length: 11 amino acids. The CDR3 region is CSGSMNTEAFF. CDR3 DNA sequence: TGCAGCGGATCCATGAACACTGAAGCTTTCTTT.